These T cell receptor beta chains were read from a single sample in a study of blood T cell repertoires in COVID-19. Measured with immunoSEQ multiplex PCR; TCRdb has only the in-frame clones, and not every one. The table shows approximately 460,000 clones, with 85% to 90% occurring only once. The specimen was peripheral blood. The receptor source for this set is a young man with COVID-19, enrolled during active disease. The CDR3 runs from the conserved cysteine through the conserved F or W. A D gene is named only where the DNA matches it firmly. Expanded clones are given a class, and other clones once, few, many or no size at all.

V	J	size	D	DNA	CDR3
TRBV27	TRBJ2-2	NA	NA	TGTGCCAGCAGTTACTCGGAGACCGGGGAGCTGTTTTTT	CASSYSETGELFF
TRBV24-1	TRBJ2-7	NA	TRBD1	TGTGCCACCAGTGACCCTCGACAGGGGGACTACGAGCAGTACTTC	CATSDPRQGDYEQYF
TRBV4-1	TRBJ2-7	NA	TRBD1	TGCGCCAGCAGCTCTAGCCATCGGGACAGCGCCTACGAGCAGTACTTC	CASSSSHRDSAYEQYF
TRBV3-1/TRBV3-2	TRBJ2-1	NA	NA	TGTGCCAGCAGCCAAGATCAGGTACATTATGAGCAGTTCTTC	CASSQDQVHYEQFF
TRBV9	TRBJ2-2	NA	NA	TGTGCCAGCAGCGTAAATAGCGGCGGGGAGCTGTTTTTT	CASSVNSGGELFF
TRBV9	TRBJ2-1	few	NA	TGTGCCAGCAGCGCGACTAGCTCCTACAATGAGCAGTTCTTC	CASSATSSYNEQFF
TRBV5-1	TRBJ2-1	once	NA	TGCGCCAGCAGCCCAGGAACAAACAATGAGCAGTTCTTC	CASSPGTNNEQFF
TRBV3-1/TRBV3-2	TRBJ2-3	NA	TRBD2	TGTGCCAGCAGCCAAGATGGGATAGCGGGAGGGCCAACAGATACGCAGTATTTT	CASSQDGIAGGPTDTQYF
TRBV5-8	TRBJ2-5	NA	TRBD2	TGTGCCAGCAGCTTGGGAGGGGGACTAGCAGAGACCCAGTACTTC	CASSLGGGLAETQYF
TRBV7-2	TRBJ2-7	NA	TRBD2	TGTGCCAGCAGCCCCCGCGGGAGTTACGAGCAGTACTTC	CASSPRGSYEQYF
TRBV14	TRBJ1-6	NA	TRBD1	TGTGCCAGCAGCCGCGGACAGGGGTCTAATTCACCCCTCCACTTT	CASSRGQGSNSPLHF
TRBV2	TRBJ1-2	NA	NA	TGTGCCAGCAGGCAAAGGGGGGGGGACTATGGCTACACCTTC	CASRQRGGDYGYTF
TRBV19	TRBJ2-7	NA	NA	TGTGCCAGTAGTATAGGGGGCAGCACCTACGAGCAGTACTTC	CASSIGGSTYEQYF
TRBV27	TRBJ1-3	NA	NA	TGTGCCAGCAGTTTATCGTGGAGGGAGGACACCATATATTTT	CASSLSWREDTIYF
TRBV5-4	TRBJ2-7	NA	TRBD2	TGTGCCAGCAGCTTGTCAAGCGGGGGGGCCTTCCACGAGCAGTACTTC	CASSLSSGGAFHEQYF
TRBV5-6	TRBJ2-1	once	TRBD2	TGTGCCAGCAGCACGGGGGGAAATGAGCAGTTCTTC	CASSTGGNEQFF
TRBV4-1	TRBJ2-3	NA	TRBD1	TGCGCCAGCAGCCAGGACGGGACAGCAAAAAGCACAGATACGCAGTATTTT	CASSQDGTAKSTDTQYF
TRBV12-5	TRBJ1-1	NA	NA	TGTGCTGGAGAGAGCACTGAAGCTTTCTTT	CAGESTEAFF
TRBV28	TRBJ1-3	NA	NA	TGTGCCAGCAGTCGGGGGGGCTCTGGAAACACCATATATTTT	CASSRGGSGNTIYF
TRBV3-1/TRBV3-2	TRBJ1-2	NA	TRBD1	TGTGCCAGCAGCCTGACAGGGGATTACACCTTC	CASSLTGDYTF
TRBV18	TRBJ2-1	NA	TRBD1	TGTGCCAGCACCACCGGGACAGCGACCTACAATGAGCAGTTCTTC	CASTTGTATYNEQFF
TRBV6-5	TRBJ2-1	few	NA	TGTGCCAGCAGTTATAACGCGTTTGGAGGGGGGGAGTTCTTC	CASSYNAFGGGEFF
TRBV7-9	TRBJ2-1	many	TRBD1	TGTGCCAGCAGCCCCGGACAGGGGGCTAATCATGAGCAGTTCTTC	CASSPGQGANHEQFF
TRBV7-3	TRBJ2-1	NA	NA	TGTGCCAGCAGCGAACCGGGATCTTACAATGAGCAGTTCTTC	CASSEPGSYNEQFF
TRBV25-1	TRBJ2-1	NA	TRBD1	TGTGCCAGCAGTGATCACAGGGGGGCCTACAATGAGCAGTTCTTC	CASSDHRGAYNEQFF
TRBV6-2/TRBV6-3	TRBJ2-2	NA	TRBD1	TGTGCCAGCAGCAGACAGGGAACCGGGGAGCTGTTTTTT	CASSRQGTGELFF
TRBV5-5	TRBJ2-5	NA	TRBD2	TGTGCCAGCAGCTTCCCTACTAGCGGGAGGGGGGAAGAGACCCAGTACTTC	CASSFPTSGRGEETQYF
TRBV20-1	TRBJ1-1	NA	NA	TGCAGTGCTAGTACGGACATATCAACTGAAGCTTTCTTT	CSASTDISTEAFF
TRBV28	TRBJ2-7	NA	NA	TGTGCCAGCAGTTTATACGGTACCTACGAGCAGTACTTC	CASSLYGTYEQYF
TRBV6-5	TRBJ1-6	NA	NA	TGTGCCAGCAGGAGGGAGAATAATTCACCCCTCCACTTT	CASRRENNSPLHF
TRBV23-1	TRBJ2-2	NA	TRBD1	TGCGCCAGCAGTCAATCGTTAGGGACAGGGGATTTCACCGGGGAGCTGTTTTTT	CASSQSLGTGDFTGELFF
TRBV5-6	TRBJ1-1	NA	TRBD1	TGTGCCAGCAGCTTGGCCCCAGGACAGGGGCTCTTAGGCACTGAAGCTTTCTTT	CASSLAPGQGLLGTEAFF
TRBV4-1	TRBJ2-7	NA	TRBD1	TGCGCCAGCAGCCAAGCGCCGGGACAGGGCGTCTACGAGCAGTACTTC	CASSQAPGQGVYEQYF
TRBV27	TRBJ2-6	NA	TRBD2	TGTGCCAGCAGTCCCCTAGCGGGAGTTTCTGGGGCCAACGTCCTGACTTTC	CASSPLAGVSGANVLTF
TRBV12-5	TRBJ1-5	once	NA	TGTGCTAGTGGTTTGTTCCAGGGCCTTATGTCGCCCCAGCATTTT	CASGLFQGLMSPQHF
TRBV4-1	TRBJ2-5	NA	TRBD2	TGCGCCAGCAGCCAGCCGACTAGCGGGGAAAAAGAGACCCAGTACTTC	CASSQPTSGEKETQYF
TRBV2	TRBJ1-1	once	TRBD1	TGTGCCAGCAGTAGCCGGGACAGAACCTCGAACACTGAAGCTTTCTTT	CASSSRDRTSNTEAFF
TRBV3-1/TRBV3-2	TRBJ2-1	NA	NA	TGTGCCAGCAGCCAGGCCAATGAGCAGTTCTTC	CASSQANEQFF